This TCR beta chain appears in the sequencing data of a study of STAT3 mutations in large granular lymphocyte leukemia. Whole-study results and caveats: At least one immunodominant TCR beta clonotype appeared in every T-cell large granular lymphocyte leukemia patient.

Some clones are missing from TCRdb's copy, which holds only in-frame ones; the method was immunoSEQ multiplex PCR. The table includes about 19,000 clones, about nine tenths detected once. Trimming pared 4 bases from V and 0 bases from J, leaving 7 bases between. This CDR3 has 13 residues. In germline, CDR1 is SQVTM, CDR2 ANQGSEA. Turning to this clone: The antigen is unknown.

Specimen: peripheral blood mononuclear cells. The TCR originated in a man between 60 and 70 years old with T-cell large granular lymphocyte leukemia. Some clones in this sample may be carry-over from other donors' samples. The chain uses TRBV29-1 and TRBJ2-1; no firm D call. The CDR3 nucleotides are TGCAGCGTTGGGGCTGACTCCTACAATGAGCAGTTCTTC. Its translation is CSVGADSYNEQFF.